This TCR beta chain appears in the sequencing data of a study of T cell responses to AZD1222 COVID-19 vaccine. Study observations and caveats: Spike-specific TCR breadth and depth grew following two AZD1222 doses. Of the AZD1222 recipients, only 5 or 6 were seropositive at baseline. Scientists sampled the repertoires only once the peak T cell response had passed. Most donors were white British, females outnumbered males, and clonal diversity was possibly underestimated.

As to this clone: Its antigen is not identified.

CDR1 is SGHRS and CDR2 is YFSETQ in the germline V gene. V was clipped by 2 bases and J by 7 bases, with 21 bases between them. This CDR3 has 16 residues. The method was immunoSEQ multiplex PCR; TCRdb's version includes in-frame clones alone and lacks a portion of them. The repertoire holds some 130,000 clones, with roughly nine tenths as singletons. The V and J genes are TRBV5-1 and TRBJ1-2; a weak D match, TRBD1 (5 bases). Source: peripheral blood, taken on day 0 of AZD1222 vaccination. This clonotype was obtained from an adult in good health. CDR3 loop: CASSLSLPQGLGGYTF. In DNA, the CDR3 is TGCGCCAGCAGCTTAAGTTTGCCCCAGGGTTTAGGTGGCTACACCTTC. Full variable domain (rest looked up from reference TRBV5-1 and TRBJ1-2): KAGVTQTPRYLIKTRGQQVTLSCSPISGHRSVSWYQQTPGQGLQFLFEYFSETQRNKGNFPGRFSGRQFSNSRSEMNVSTLELGDSALYLCASSLSLPQGLGGYTFGSGTRLTVV.